The 14 T cell receptor beta chains in this list originate from one sample, sequenced in a study of blood T cell repertoires in COVID-19. Method: immunoSEQ multiplex PCR; TCRdb's copy keeps in-frame clones and lacks some. The sample lists approximately 240,000 clones; about 80% were seen once. Specimen: peripheral blood. These receptors came from a woman in her thirties who had recovered from COVID-19.

This chain joins TRBV6-1 and TRBJ1-5; D may be TRBD1 (6 bases). This CDR3 region has 14 residues. The germline V gene has CDR1 MNHNS and CDR2 SASEGT. V was shortened by 7 bases and J by 9 bases, with 19 bases between the two germline ends. The CDR3 coding sequence is TGTGCCAGCATGCCGGACGGGCTAGGGGGGCCCCAGCATTTT. Translated, it gives CASMPDGLGGPQHF.

The J gene is TRBJ2-2, the V gene TRBV2, with 10 bases matching TRBD2. There are 16 residues in the CDR3. The V and J ends lost 3 bases and 4 bases, in that order; junction bases with no gene match: 5. The germline gives CDR1 SNHLY, CDR2 FYNNEI. DNA for the CDR3: TGTGCCAGCAGTGATTCCCTAGCGGGAGCCACCGGGGAGCTGTTTTTT. It is translated as CASSDSLAGATGELFF.

This rearrangement joins TRBV6-2 or TRBV6-3 to TRBJ2-7; no clear D. Germline V gene lookup returns CDR1 MNHEY and CDR2 SVGEGT. V was pared by 0 bases and J by 3 bases, with 9 bases between. CDR3 size: 14 residues. The CDR3 loop is CASSYSPQFYEQYF. The CDR3, as DNA: TGTGCCAGCAGTTACTCGCCCCAGTTCTACGAGCAGTACTTC.

A note on this clone: The germline gene is not matched at one end of the junction; a read error may be the cause. This CDR3 reads CASSLDRDEKLFF. The CDR3 DNA is TGTGCTAGCAGCTTGGACAGGGACGAAAAACTGTTTTTT. The chain uses TRBV7-7 and TRBJ1-4; 8 bases match TRBD1. Germline CDR1 and CDR2: SSHAT and FNYEAQ (reference sequence). CDR3 size: 13 residues. Variable domain in full (rest from reference TRBV7-7 and TRBJ1-4): GAGVSQSPRYKVTKRGQDVTLRCDPISSHATLYWYQQALGQGPEFLTYFNYEAQPDKSGLPSDRFSAERPEGSISTLTIQRTEQRDSAMYRCASSLDRDEKLFFGSGTQLSVL.

This clone was picked up one time. V and J are TRBV28 and TRBJ1-2; a weak D match, TRBD1 (5 bases). Trimming took 7 bases from V and 4 from J, leaving 19 bases between them. The germline V gene has CDR1 MDHEN and CDR2 SYDVKM. The CDR3 is 15 residues long. CDR3 loop: CASTSHAGSSYGYTF. CDR3 DNA: TGTGCCAGCACCTCGCACGCAGGGTCGAGCTATGGCTACACCTTC.

V and J are TRBV30 and TRBJ2-2; D gene ambiguous. The length of the CDR3 is 11 residues. Germline CDR1 GTSNPN, CDR2 SVGIG (reference sequence). The V gene lost 3 bases and the J gene lost 6 bases, with 5 bases spanning the gap. CDR3 DNA: TGTGCCTGGAGATATGCCGGGGAGCTGTTTTTT. The encoded protein is CAWRYAGELFF.

The genes are TRBV11-2 and TRBJ2-7, with D possibly TRBD2 on 6 matching bases. V lost 3 bases and J lost 5, with 17 bases in between. Per the germline V gene, CDR1 is SGHAT and CDR2 is FQNNGV. The CDR3 totals 15 residues. CDR3 nucleotide sequence: TGTGCCAGCAGCTTGAACGGAGGGATAGGGGACGAGCAGTACTTC. Protein: CASSLNGGIGDEQYF.

The chain's CDR3 is CASSPSSGSGLGELFF. The CDR3 region has the DNA TGTGCCAGCAGCCCGAGTAGCGGGAGTGGCCTCGGGGAGCTGTTTTTT. V usage is TRBV5-4 and J usage is TRBJ2-2, with 9 positions matching TRBD2. The germline gives CDR1 SGHNT, CDR2 YYREEE (reference sequence). The CDR3 sequence is 16 residues long. The trim removed 4 bases at V and 7 bases at J, leaving 11 bases unmatched.

The DNA for the CDR3 is TGTGCCAGCAGTTACTCGAGGCTGGGTGGTGAAAAACTGTTTTTT. It specifies CASSYSRLGGEKLFF. The chain employs TRBV6-6 and TRBJ1-4; D is unclear. V lost 0 bases to trimming and J lost 7 bases, with 12 bases between them. Per the germline V gene, CDR1 is MNHNY and CDR2 is SVGAGI (reference sequence). The CDR3 is 15 amino acids.

The chain links TRBV30 to TRBJ2-7, with 7 nucleotides matching TRBD1. CDR3 length: 15 amino acids. Germline values: CDR1 GTSNPN, CDR2 SVGIG (reference sequence). V lost 4 bases to trimming and J lost 0 bases; unmatched junction nucleotides: 9. CDR3 region: CAWTPGQPSSYEQYF. The CDR3 bases are TGTGCCTGGACTCCGGGACAGCCGAGCTCCTACGAGCAGTACTTC. Complete variable domain (other parts from reference TRBV30 and TRBJ2-7): SQTIHQWPATLVQPVGSPLSLECTVEGTSNPNLYWYRQAAGRGLQLLFYSVGIGQISSEVPQNLSASRPQDRQFILSSKKLLLSDSGFYLCAWTPGQPSSYEQYFGPGTRLTVT.

The chain is built from TRBV29-1 and TRBJ1-4; 8 positions agree with TRBD1. The ends lost 4 bases at V and 4 bases at J; junction bases unmatched: 14. The CDR3 extends over 17 amino acids. Looked up from germline, CDR1 is SQVTM and CDR2 is ANQGSEA. This CDR3 is CSVARGRERKGNEKLFF. The CDR3 nucleotides read TGCAGCGTTGCCAGGGGGCGCGAGAGGAAGGGTAATGAAAAACTGTTTTTT.

The chain joins TRBV11-1 to TRBJ2-5; D unresolved. The germline V gene encodes CDR1 SGHAT and CDR2 FQDESV (reference sequence). This CDR3 comprises 13 residues. Trimming took off 3 bases at V and 3 bases at J, with 8 bases between the two ends. The CDR3 region has the DNA TGTGCCAGCAGCTTCCCGGTTAAAGAGACCCAGTACTTC. Its protein product is CASSFPVKETQYF.

The chain couples TRBV10-3 to TRBJ1-2; 7 bases line up with TRBD1. The CDR3 extends over 14 amino acids. CDR1 ENHRY and CDR2 SYGVKD come from the germline V gene. With V trimmed by 6 bases and J by 3 bases, 7 bases remained unmatched. The CDR3 DNA sequence: TGTGCCATCAGAGTCGACAGGGTTTACTATGGCTACACCTTC. Its translation is CAIRVDRVYYGYTF.

This chain links TRBV7-3 with TRBJ1-1; D is unresolved. V lost 1 base, J lost 1 base, and 7 bases lay in between. CDR1 and CDR2 from the germline V gene are SGHTA and FQGTGA. The length of the CDR3 is 14 residues. This CDR3 reads CASSLSGQNTEAFF. The CDR3, as DNA: TGTGCCAGCAGCTTAAGTGGCCAGAACACTGAAGCTTTCTTT.